The 20 T cell receptor beta chains in this list originate from one sample, sequenced in a study of cytomegalovirus exposure and HLA in healthy donors (dated by TCRdb to 2015 to 2018). Libraries were constructed by the immunoSEQ multiplex PCR assay. A mixture of 60 forward primers for TCR Vbeta segments and 13 reverse primers for TCR Jbeta segments was used in the multiplex PCR. TCRdb stores this immuneACCESS table with in-frame sequences only. Part of the clones is absent; in the studies checked, under half of the shortfall reflects unresolved V genes, and no reason is known for the rest. For this sample there are 250,000 to 300,000 clones; approximately 84% appear just once. Roughly 2% of the sample is in the top ten clones. Sequenced input: PBMCs. Receptors were obtained from a woman in her thirties or forties in good health and CMV-seropositive.

The chain employs TRBV18 and TRBJ2-3; TRBD1 matches at 12 bases. CDR1 is KGHSH, CDR2 LQKENI, per germline. Germline trimming cut 5 bases from V and 5 bases from J; bases unmatched to any gene: 5. This CDR3 spans 15 amino acids. CDR3 sequence: CASSRDRGPQDTQYF. The CDR3 coding sequence is TGTGCCAGCTCAAGGGACAGGGGGCCGCAAGATACGCAGTATTTT.

The CDR3: CASRGTSGRFTDTQYF. The CDR3 nucleotides read TGTGCCAGCAGGGGGACTAGCGGGAGATTTACAGATACGCAGTATTTT. The chain couples TRBV2 to TRBJ2-3, with 14 positions matching TRBD2. V lost 6 bases and J lost 3; bases outside the gene matches: 5. The germline CDR1 and CDR2 sequences are SNHLY and FYNNEI. This CDR3 spans 16 amino acids.

The chain joins TRBV5-1 to TRBJ2-1, with D unclear. CDR1 and CDR2 (germline): SGHRS, YFSETQ. V lost 3 bases and J 0 bases, leaving 10 bases between the germline ends. This CDR3 is 15 amino acids long. The CDR3 nucleotides read TGCGCCAGCAGCTCCGCGTCTAGCTCCTACAATGAGCAGTTCTTC. Translated: CASSSASSSYNEQFF.

The chain uses TRBV7-9 and TRBJ2-2; 8 bases line up with TRBD2. The CDR3 spans 17 residues. V shed 1 base and J 2 bases; nucleotides not matched to a gene: 6. The germline V gene has CDR1 SEHNR and CDR2 FQNEAQ (reference sequence). CDR3 DNA sequence: TGTGCCAGCAGCTTAGGGATAGCGGGACTTAACACCGGGGAGCTGTTTTTT. It encodes CASSLGIAGLNTGELFF.

In regard to this clone: The same CDR3 arises from other DNA sequences in this sample as well. V is TRBV7-2 and J is TRBJ2-7; 7 bases map to TRBD1. After removal of 0 bases from V and 2 bases from J, the junction contained 1 base not matched to a gene. This CDR3 is 14 amino acids long. Germline lookup yields CDR1 SGHTA and CDR2 FQGNSA. The CDR3 reads CASSLAGTAYEQYF. CDR3 sequence (DNA): TGTGCCAGCAGCTTAGCGGGGACAGCCTACGAGCAGTACTTC.

The chain is built from TRBV28 and TRBJ2-1; 12 bases fit TRBD2. Germline V gene sequence: CDR1 MDHEN, CDR2 SYDVKM. This CDR3 contains 14 residues. V dropped 10 bases and J dropped 5; count of bases not matched to a gene: 6. In DNA form, the CDR3 reads TGTGCCACTTTCCTAGCGGGAGGGAACAATGAGCAGTTCTTC. The encoded protein is CATFLAGGNNEQFF.

This chain links TRBV28 with TRBJ2-1; no reliable D call. Trimming pared 7 bases from V and 4 bases from J, leaving 5 bases between. Germline lookup yields CDR1 MDHEN and CDR2 SYDVKM. CDR3 length equals 11 residues. The CDR3 loop is CASNRYNEQFF. CDR3 DNA: TGTGCCAGCAACAGATACAATGAGCAGTTCTTC.

This chain links TRBV7-2 with TRBJ1-2; 7 bases fit TRBD1. Losses at the gene ends were 5 bases for V and 5 bases for J; bases not matched to a gene: 5. Germline CDR1 SGHTA, CDR2 FQGNSA. The CDR3 extends over 13 amino acids. CDR3 amino acids: CASSRTGEYGYTF. In DNA, the CDR3 is TGTGCCAGCAGCAGAACAGGGGAATATGGCTACACCTTC.

The chain couples TRBV19 to TRBJ1-5; D gene uncertain. V gave up 3 bases and J gave up 5 bases, with 8 bases separating them. The CDR3 contains 13 residues. The germline V gene has CDR1 LNHDA and CDR2 SQIVND (reference sequence). Written as DNA, the CDR3 is TGTGCCAGTAGTATCTACAGAGATCAGCCCCAGCATTTT. Translated: CASSIYRDQPQHF. Full variable domain (rest looked up from reference TRBV19 and TRBJ1-5): DGGITQSPKYLFRKEGQNVTLSCEQNLNHDAMYWYRQDPGQGLRLIYYSQIVNDFQKGDIAEGYSVSREKKESFPLTVTSAQKNPTAFYLCASSIYRDQPQHFGDGTRLSIL.

The J gene is TRBJ1-1, the V gene TRBV2; weak D call: TRBD1 (5 bases). Germline assignment: CDR1 SNHLY and CDR2 FYNNEI. This CDR3 has 13 amino acids. The V and J ends lost 6 bases and 11 bases respectively, with 19 bases between them. The CDR3 DNA follows: TGTGCCAGCAGCCCCGGGCCGACTGGGGGGGCTTTCTTT. Amino acid sequence: CASSPGPTGGAFF. Full variable domain (rest looked up from reference TRBV2 and TRBJ1-1): EPEVTQTPSHQVTQMGQEVILRCVPISNHLYFYWYRQILGQKVEFLVSFYNNEISEKSEIFDDQFSVERPDGSNFTLKIRSTKLEDSAMYFCASSPGPTGGAFFGQGTRLTVV.

J is TRBJ2-1 and V is TRBV13; 7 bases are a match to TRBD2. J was trimmed by 4 bases and V by 4 bases; bases with no gene match: 4. Germline V gene sequence: CDR1 PRHDT, CDR2 FYEKMQ (reference sequence). The CDR3 sequence is 14 residues long. This chain's CDR3 is CASSSGGWYNEQFF. Written as DNA, the CDR3 is TGTGCCAGCAGCTCGGGAGGATGGTACAATGAGCAGTTCTTC.

This clone came up once. The rearrangement joins TRBV7-2 to TRBJ2-3; D possibly corresponds to TRBD1 (6 bases). V gave up 5 bases and J gave up 5 bases, with 17 bases separating them. Germline CDR1 reads SGHTA; CDR2 reads FQGNSA. CDR3 length: 15 residues. The CDR3 nucleotides are TGTGCCAGCAGCCTTCGCCCAGGGGTCGGAGATACGCAGTATTTT. Its translation is CASSLRPGVGDTQYF.

The V and J genes are TRBV6-6 and TRBJ2-1; 13 bases are shared with TRBD2. CDR3 size: 15 residues. In germline, CDR1 is MNHNY, CDR2 SVGAGI (reference sequence). The ends lost 4 bases at V and 10 bases at J; junction bases unmatched: 7. CDR3 in amino acids: CASSFLAGLAGEQFF. The DNA for the CDR3 is TGTGCCAGCAGTTTCCTCGCGGGACTAGCGGGGGAGCAGTTCTTC.

The chain links TRBV10-3 to TRBJ1-1; D is uncertain. The CDR3 loop spans 13 amino acids. Trimming stripped 10 bases from V and 3 bases from J, with 15 bases between. The germline V gene has CDR1 ENHRY and CDR2 SYGVKD. The CDR3: CATGVGSDTEAFF. Here the CDR3 DNA reads TGTGCCACCGGCGTCGGGTCGGACACTGAAGCTTTCTTT.

This clone has a handful of counts. The J gene is TRBJ2-7, the V gene TRBV5-1; D gene unclear. Trimming took 1 base from V and 4 from J, leaving 6 bases between them. The CDR3 is made up of 12 amino acids. Germline-derived CDR1 and CDR2 are SGHRS and YFSETQ. The DNA for the CDR3 is TGCGCCAGCAGCTTGACACAGTACGAGCAGTACTTC. Its translation: CASSLTQYEQYF.

The chain joins TRBV5-4 to TRBJ1-1; perhaps TRBD1 as D (5 bases). The CDR3 length is 15 residues. With 4 bases removed from V and 0 bases from J, the gap between germline ends came to 13 bases. Per the germline V gene, CDR1 is SGHNT and CDR2 is YYREEE (reference sequence). The CDR3 DNA reads as TGTGCCAGCAGCGGATCAGGGCATTTGAACACTGAAGCTTTCTTT. Protein product: CASSGSGHLNTEAFF.

The chain recombines TRBV13 with TRBJ2-5, with D perhaps TRBD2 (7 bases). The DNA end is a closer match to TRBJ2-7, so the J assignment may be wrong. CDR3 length: 16 residues. Germline V CDR1 and CDR2: PRHDT, FYEKMQ (reference sequence). CDR3 region: CASSPSIGRGPAEQYF. The CDR3 DNA reads TGTGCCAGCAGTCCTAGCATAGGGCGGGGGCCGGCCGAGCAGTACTTC.

V is TRBV7-2 and J is TRBJ2-3; perhaps TRBD2 as D (5 bases). Germline-derived CDR1 and CDR2 are SGHTA and FQGNSA. Between the trimmed V and J ends, which lost 1 base and 1 base, there was a span of 9 bases. The CDR3 spans 15 residues. The CDR3 is CASSLVASRTDTQYF. The CDR3 DNA reads TGTGCCAGCAGCTTAGTAGCTAGCCGCACAGATACGCAGTATTTT.

This clone was seen a few times. V is TRBV6-5 and J is TRBJ1-2, with D unresolved. This CDR3 spans 11 amino acids. The V end was cut by 5 bases, the J end by 4 bases, with 5 bases between. CDR1 is MNHEY and CDR2 is SVGAGI in the germline V gene. CDR3 protein: CASSNGYGYTF. For the CDR3, the DNA is TGTGCCAGCAGTAACGGCTATGGCTACACCTTC.

The chain employs TRBV27 and TRBJ1-4, with 8 bases fitting TRBD1. This CDR3 is 12 amino acids long. Germline CDR1 and CDR2: MNHEY and SMNVEV (reference sequence). V was pared by 2 bases and J by 10 bases, with 0 bases of the junction left unmatched. In DNA form, the CDR3 reads TGTGCCAGCAGTTTAGGGACAGGAAAACTGTTTTTT. Translating gives CASSLGTGKLFF.